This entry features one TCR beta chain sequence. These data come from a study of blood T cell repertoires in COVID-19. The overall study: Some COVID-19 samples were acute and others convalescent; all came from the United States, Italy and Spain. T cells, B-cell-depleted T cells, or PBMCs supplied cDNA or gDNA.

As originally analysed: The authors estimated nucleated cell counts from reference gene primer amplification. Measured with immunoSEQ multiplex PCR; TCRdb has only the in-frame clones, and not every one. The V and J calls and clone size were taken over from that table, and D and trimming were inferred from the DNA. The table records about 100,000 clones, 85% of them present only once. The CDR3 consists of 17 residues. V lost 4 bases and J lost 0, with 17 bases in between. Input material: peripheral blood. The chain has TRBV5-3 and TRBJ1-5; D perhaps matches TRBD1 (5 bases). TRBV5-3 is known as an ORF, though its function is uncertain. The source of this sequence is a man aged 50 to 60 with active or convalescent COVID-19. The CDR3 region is CARSQGPDSHSNQPQHF. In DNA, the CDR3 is TGTGCCAGAAGCCAGGGCCCCGATTCACATAGCAATCAGCCCCAGCATTTT.